This T cell receptor beta chain was recorded in a study of identical twins. This clonotype was counted a single time. What it binds is not known. CDR1 and CDR2 (germline): SGHDN, FVKESK. This CDR3 comprises 13 residues. V was cut by 4 bases and J by 4 bases, with 10 bases left in between. Study conclusions and caveats: Because invariant MAIT and iNKT cells could be present, zero-insertion analyses could be partly confounded. Insertions were reduced in abundant cord blood beta clonotypes but not in memory repertoires.

Every one of the donors was a healthy Caucasian. Template switching supplied a universal primer site; unique molecular identifiers were carried on the cDNA. TCRdb reanalysed the 5' RACE reads using MiXCR and keeps one entry per CDR3 protein. The sample shows more than 1.5 million distinct CDR3 sequences, around 33% of them seen only once. This clonotype originated in a newborn girl in good health. The chain recombines TRBV14 with TRBJ1-2; D call uncertain. The sample was cord blood. CDR3: CASSRSTLYGYTF. In nucleotides, the CDR3 is TGTGCCAGCAGCCGATCTACCCTCTATGGCTACACCTTC.